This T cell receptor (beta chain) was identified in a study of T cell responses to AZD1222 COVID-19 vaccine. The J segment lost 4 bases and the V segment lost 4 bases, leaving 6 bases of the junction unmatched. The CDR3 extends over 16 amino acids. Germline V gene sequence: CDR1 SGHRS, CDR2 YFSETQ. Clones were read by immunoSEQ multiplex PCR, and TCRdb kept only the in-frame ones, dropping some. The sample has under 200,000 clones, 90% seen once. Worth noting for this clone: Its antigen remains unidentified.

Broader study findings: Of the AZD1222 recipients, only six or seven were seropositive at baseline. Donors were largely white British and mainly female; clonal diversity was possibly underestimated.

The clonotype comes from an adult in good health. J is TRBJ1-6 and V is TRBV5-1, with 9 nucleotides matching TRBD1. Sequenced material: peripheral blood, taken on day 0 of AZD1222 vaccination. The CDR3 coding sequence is TGCGCCAGCAGCCATACAGGGGGCTCTTATAATTCACCCCTCCACTTT. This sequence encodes CASSHTGGSYNSPLHF.